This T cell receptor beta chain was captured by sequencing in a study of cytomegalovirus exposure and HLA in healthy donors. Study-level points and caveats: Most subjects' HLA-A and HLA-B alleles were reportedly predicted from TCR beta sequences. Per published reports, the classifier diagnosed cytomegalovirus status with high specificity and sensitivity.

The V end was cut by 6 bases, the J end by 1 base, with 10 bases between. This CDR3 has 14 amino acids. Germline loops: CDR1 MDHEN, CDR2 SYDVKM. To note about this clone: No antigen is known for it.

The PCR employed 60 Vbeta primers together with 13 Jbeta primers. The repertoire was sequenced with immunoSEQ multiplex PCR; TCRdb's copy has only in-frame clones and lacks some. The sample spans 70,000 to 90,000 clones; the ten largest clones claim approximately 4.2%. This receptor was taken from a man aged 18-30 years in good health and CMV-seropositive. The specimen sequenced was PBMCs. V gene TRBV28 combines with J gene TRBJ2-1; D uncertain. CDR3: CASRALYSYNEQFF. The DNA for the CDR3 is TGTGCCAGCAGGGCCCTGTATTCCTACAATGAGCAGTTCTTC.